This T cell receptor (beta chain) was profiled in a study of beta chain features in type 1 diabetes. General observations from the study: Patients with Type 1 diabetes showed moderately but significantly shorter TCRB CDR3s in all four CD4+ subsets.

Expressed TCRB transcripts were sequenced after all isolated RNA was converted to cDNA. Libraries were prepared by immunoSEQ multiplex PCR; TCRdb keeps only in-frame clonotypes and omits some of them. The table shows around 280,000 clones, with about 15% occurring only once. Turning to this clone: Its antigen is unknown.

Specimen: naive CD4+ T cells from blood. This TCR derives from a man aged 18 to 35 with type 1 diabetes.

CDR3 loop: CSVWGGTANTEAFF. The CDR3, as DNA: TGCAGCGTCTGGGGGGGGACTGCGAACACTGAAGCTTTCTTT. This chain links TRBV29-1 with TRBJ1-1; perhaps TRBD1 as D (5 bases). CDR3 size: 14 residues. CDR1 and CDR2 (germline): SQVTM, ANQGSEA. Trimming took 6 bases from V and 1 from J, leaving 15 bases between them.